This T cell receptor (beta chain) was observed in a study of tumor-infiltrating lymphocytes in primary liver carcinoma. For the study at large: Both sexes were represented among patients, who were 30 to 69 years old. Study results and limitations: Tumor top-250-clone fraction significantly exceeded that of blood (p = 0.039). Pairs of tumor regions overlapped more than tumor-adjacent and tumor-blood pairs did.

A word on this clonotype: The antigen is unknown. Germline is not matched at one junction end, which may reflect a read error.

Starting from around 500 ng of total RNA, TCR beta cDNA was produced with a primer in the constant region. Construction of TCR beta libraries relied on three successive nested multiplex PCR rounds employing slightly modified ARM-PCR. Researchers ran the first two PCR rounds for ten to eleven cycles each with TRBV1-TRBV30 forward primers and a C-beta reverse primer. TCRdb redid the calling of the multiplex PCR reads with MiXCR, one entry per CDR3 protein. The sample consists of roughly 190,000 distinct CDR3 sequences, around four fifths of them appearing once. The CDR3 spans 15 residues. CDR1 and CDR2 from the germline V gene are MGHRA and YSYEKL. The study co-extracted DNA and RNA from roughly 20-30 mg of unsorted bulk tissue. Patients diagnosed with primary liver carcinoma received treatment through surgical resection.

This clonotype was sampled from a man in his forties or fifties with primary liver carcinoma and hepatitis B virus infection. What was sequenced was tumor tissue from primary liver carcinoma. The chain combines TRBV4-1 with TRBJ1-2; D gene uncertain. This CDR3 reads CTSGPSTRFNFGYTF. In nucleotides, the CDR3 is TGCACCAGCGGCCCGTCCACTCGATTCAACTTTGGCTACACCTTC.